This TCR beta chain is drawn from a study of blood T cell repertoires in COVID-19. The germline V gene encodes CDR1 MNHEY and CDR2 SVGEGT. J lost 3 bases, V lost 6 bases, and 5 bases had no gene match. The CDR3 has 15 residues. Generated by immunoSEQ multiplex PCR, the TCRdb table keeps only in-frame clones and is missing some. The sample lists 65,000 to 75,000 clones; around 82% were seen once. The chain employs TRBV6-2 or TRBV6-3 and TRBJ1-4, with TRBD1 identical over 9 bases. Material: peripheral blood. The sequence was collected from a human donor in a cohort sampled during active COVID-19. The CDR3 region has the DNA TGTGCCAGCAGCCCTACAGGGGGCTCTAATGAAAAACTGTTTTTT. Translated: CASSPTGGSNEKLFF.